The 8 T cell receptor beta chains below were found in one sample sequenced in a study of quantifying T cell responses using KT2 cells. Overall study context: TCR alpha and beta constant-region primers primed reverse transcription of RNA.

Each cDNA got a UMI-containing oligo ligated at its 3' end. The first PCR ran 3 to 5 cycles with an equimolar RC1.1 and RC1.2 beta primer mix. TCRdb reprocessed the UMI-ligation and nested PCR reads via MiXCR and lists one record per CDR3 protein. The data hold tens of thousands of distinct CDR3 sequences, with about 12% observed a single time. Sequenced material: PBMCs spiked with cells of the T cell clone KT2. These receptor sequences come from a human donor.

A few counts support this clonotype. The chain has TRBV29-1 and TRBJ2-7; D is possibly TRBD2 (5 bases). Germline V gene data show CDR1 as SQVTM and CDR2 as ANQGSEA. This CDR3 has 16 residues. V dropped 1 base and J dropped 3 bases, with 19 bases sitting between them. The CDR3 nucleotides read TGCAGCGTTGAAGGCCCGGGGTCAAATCCCTTCTACGAGCAGTACTTC. Translating it yields CSVEGPGSNPFYEQYF.

The J gene is TRBJ2-3, the V gene TRBV7-6, with D unclear. This CDR3 is 15 amino acids long. Trimming took 1 base from V and 0 from J, leaving 8 bases between them. The V gene's germline CDR1 is SGHVS and CDR2 FNYEAQ. For the CDR3, the DNA is TGTGCCAGCAGCTTAGGCGCCCGGAGCACAGATACGCAGTATTTT. Translated, it gives CASSLGARSTDTQYF.

This clonotype was picked up many times. The gene calls are TRBV10-3 and TRBJ2-5; TRBD2 matches 7 bases. V was clipped by 3 bases and J by 4 bases; unmatched bases: 8. This CDR3 is built from 15 residues. From germline, CDR1 is ENHRY and CDR2 SYGVKD. CDR3 sequence reads: CAISDSSGAVETQYF. The CDR3 region has the DNA TGTGCCATCAGTGATTCTAGCGGAGCCGTAGAGACCCAGTACTTC.

The V gene is TRBV5-6, the J gene TRBJ2-1; TRBD1 aligns across 7 bases. This CDR3 region has 15 residues. Germline CDR1 is SGHDT and CDR2 is YYEEEE. The trim removed 3 bases at V and 6 bases at J, leaving 9 bases unmatched. This CDR3 reads CASSWETGFGNEQFF. The CDR3 region has the DNA TGTGCCAGCAGCTGGGAGACAGGGTTCGGCAATGAGCAGTTCTTC.

This chain links TRBV7-9 with TRBJ2-1; 8 nucleotides match TRBD2. V trimming: 5 bases; J trimming: 0 bases; junction bases outside the gene matches: 12. The CDR3 length is 18 residues. Per germline, CDR1 SEHNR and CDR2 FQNEAQ (reference sequence). The CDR3 bases are TGTGCCAGCAGCCCCCGCAAAGTAACTAGCGGCTCCTACAATGAGCAGTTCTTC. This gives the protein CASSPRKVTSGSYNEQFF.

V and J are TRBV30 and TRBJ1-2; 12 bases match TRBD1. V gave up 1 base and J gave up 4 bases; unmatched junction bases: 10. CDR3 length equals 17 residues. The germline gives CDR1 GTSNPN, CDR2 SVGIG (reference sequence). The CDR3 sequence is CAWSGERGQGASYGYTF. CDR3 nucleotides: TGTGCCTGGAGTGGAGAGCGGGGACAGGGGGCTTCCTATGGCTACACCTTC. Drawing the rest from reference TRBV30 and TRBJ1-2, the complete variable domain is SQTIHQWPATLVQPVGSPLSLECTVEGTSNPNLYWYRQAAGRGLQLLFYSVGIGQISSEVPQNLSASRPQDRQFILSSKKLLLSDSGFYLCAWSGERGQGASYGYTFGSGTRLTVV.

This clonotype has more than one count but fewer than ten. The V and J genes are TRBV6-1 and TRBJ1-3; D gene uncertain. This CDR3 has 15 amino acids. Germline CDR1 and CDR2: MNHNS and SASEGT. V was clipped by 1 base and J by 0 bases, with 7 bases between them. The CDR3 reads CASSEVGVSGNTIYF. CDR3 coding DNA: TGTGCCAGCAGTGAAGTCGGGGTCTCTGGAAACACCATATATTTT.

V usage is TRBV7-8 and J usage is TRBJ1-3; tentative D call: TRBD1 (5 bases). Trimming removed 5 bases from V and 0 bases from J, with 20 bases in between. The CDR3 has 18 residues. The germline gives CDR1 SGHVS, CDR2 FQNEAQ. CDR3 DNA sequence: TGTGCCAGCAGCCCGGGTGTCGGGGCATCGGACTCTGGAAACACCATATATTTT. It codes for CASSPGVGASDSGNTIYF.